The sequence of this T cell receptor beta chain was determined in a study of cytomegalovirus exposure and HLA in healthy donors. The CDR3 consists of 16 residues. Trimming cost V 1 base and J 5 bases, with 17 bases left between them. Germline V CDR1 and CDR2: MGHRA, YSYEKL. Use of 60 Vbeta and 13 Jbeta primers characterized the PCR. Using immunoSEQ multiplex PCR, the repertoire was profiled, and TCRdb retains in-frame clones only, with some absent. The table lists about 140,000 clones, 82% of them singletons, with 2.5% in the top ten. Sequenced: PBMCs. V and J are TRBV4-1 and TRBJ1-1; D uncertain. The origin of this receptor is a male donor in good health and CMV-seronegative. The CDR3 DNA follows: TGCGCCAGCAGCCAAGGGGCTGATATGGGGAGGACTGAAGCTTTCTTT. Its protein product is CASSQGADMGRTEAFF.